This TCR beta chain derives from a study of blood T cells in healthy people across ages. Background on the study: Template switching captured about one barcoded beta molecule per two T cells.

Each sample had at least 7 million PBMCs isolated. The CDR3 length is 16 residues. V was pared by 3 bases and J by 1 base, with 19 bases between. CDR1 SQVTM and CDR2 ANQGSEA come from the germline V gene. PCR was performed a second time for roughly 7 to 11 cycles using a sample-barcoded 5' primer and a J-beta primer mix. TCRdb re-derived calls from the 5' RACE reads in MiXCR, one entry per CDR3 protein. Seen here are some 1,800,000 distinct CDR3 sequences, about two fifths observed once, and the top ten hold more than 20%. The sequenced material came from blood. This chain uses TRBV29-1 with TRBJ2-7; a possible D gene is TRBD2 (7 bases). The source of this sequence is a human donor in good health. CDR3 DNA: TGCAGCGTTGAGGGGGGGCCGGCCTTAGATTCCTACGAGCAGTACTTC. Translated, it gives CSVEGGPALDSYEQYF.